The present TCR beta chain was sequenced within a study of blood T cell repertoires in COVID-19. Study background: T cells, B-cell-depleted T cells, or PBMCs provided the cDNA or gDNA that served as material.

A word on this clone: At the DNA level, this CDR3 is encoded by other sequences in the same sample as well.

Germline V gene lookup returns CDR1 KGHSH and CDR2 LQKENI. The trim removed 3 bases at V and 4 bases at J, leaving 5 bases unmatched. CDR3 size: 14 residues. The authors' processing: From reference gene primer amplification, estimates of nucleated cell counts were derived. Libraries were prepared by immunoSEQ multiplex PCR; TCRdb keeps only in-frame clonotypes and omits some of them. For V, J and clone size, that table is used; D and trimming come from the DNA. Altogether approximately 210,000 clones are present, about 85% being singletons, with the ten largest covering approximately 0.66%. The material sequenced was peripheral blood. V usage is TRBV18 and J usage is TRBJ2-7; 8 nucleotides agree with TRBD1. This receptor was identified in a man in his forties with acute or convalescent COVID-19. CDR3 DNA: TGTGCCAGCTCACCCGGGACAGGAGGGTACGAGCAGTACTTC. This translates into CASSPGTGGYEQYF.